This T cell receptor beta chain is drawn from a study of lymphopenia after photon versus proton radiotherapy (dated by TCRdb to about 2019). For the wider study: In patients with gastrointestinal tumors who developed high-grade lymphopenia, the study compared the immunological effects of photon radiation therapy with those of proton radiation therapy. The cohort included approximately 22 patients with gastrointestinal tumors who developed lymphopenia after receiving either photon or proton therapy. The goal of the study was to characterize the differences between the two radiation modalities in how they affect the immune system.

What the study reported, not specific to this receptor: The authors looked at the survival association only in patients who died, and they framed better survival with proton therapy as a possibility rather than a demonstrated result. During treatment, patients who received proton therapy stayed relatively stable, whereas patients who received photon therapy lost naive T cells and TCR diversity and gained effector/memory populations. Once the lymphocyte count had reached its nadir, the repertoires of photon-treated patients showed oligoclonal expansion, particularly of CD8+ Temra cells, and this expansion drove the decline in diversity. Across the cohort, an inverse correlation was found between a larger post-nadir drop in TCR diversity and overall survival time among patients who died.

In the case of this clone: Its target antigen remains unknown. Base qualities are not recorded, but no much larger clone differs from it by a single base.

The library was made by the immunoSEQ multiplex PCR assay. T cell repertoires were profiled by deep sequencing of rearranged TCR beta loci, alongside multiparametric flow cytometry. TCRdb obtained this table from immuneACCESS and retained in-frame rearrangements with V and J assigned. These tables miss some clones; where compared with another copy, unresolved V genes account for less than half of the shortfall, and the remainder is unexplained. Counted in this sample were tens of thousands of clones; roughly 84% of them appeared once. 9% to 12% of the sample belongs to the ten largest clones. V lost 4 bases and J lost 3 bases, and the count of bases not matched to a germline gene is 6. The germline V gene gives CDR1 as MNHNS and CDR2 as SASEGT. The CDR3 measures 16 amino acids from cysteine to phenylalanine. The entry retains the CDR3 DNA only, 48 bases that are in frame from base 1.

The sample in question was peripheral blood, obtained from a patient treated with proton-based radiotherapy. This receptor was identified in a woman aged 70-85 years with pancreatic cancer. Some clones in this sample may be carry-over from other donors' samples. The V and J genes are TRBV6-1 and TRBJ2-6; 7 bases in between match TRBD1. Here the CDR3 is given as CASSAPTGNGANVLTF. The DNA is as follows: TGTGCCAGCAGTGCCCCGACAGGGAATGGGGCCAACGTCCTGACTTTC.